The next 6 T cell receptor beta chains were all read from a single sample in a study of blood T cell repertoires in COVID-19. The assay was immunoSEQ multiplex PCR, and TCRdb's table has in-frame clones only and misses some. Of fewer than 350,000 clones in the sample, roughly 90% were seen once. Sequenced sample: PBMCs or T cells enriched from blood (not recorded which). The origin of the receptors is a woman aged 30 to 39 who had been exposed to COVID-19.

The rearrangement joins TRBV27 to TRBJ1-4; 8 nucleotides align to TRBD1. There are 14 residues in the CDR3. Germline CDR1 and CDR2: MNHEY and SMNVEV (reference sequence). Trimming took 4 bases from V and 8 from J; bases not matched to a gene: 6. CDR3 DNA: TGTGCCAGCAGTTCGACAGGGGCCGCGGAAAAACTGTTTTTT. It codes for CASSSTGAAEKLFF.

The chain is built from TRBV21-1 and TRBJ2-5; the listed D gene, TRBD2, was not tested against the DNA. TRBV21-1 is listed as a pseudogene. This CDR3 has 13 residues. CDR3 in amino acids: CASSKGGPRTQYF. Written as DNA, the CDR3 is TGTGCCAGCAGCAAAGGAGGGCCCCGGACCCAGTACTTC.

V and J are TRBV28 and TRBJ1-1; D gene uncertain. The V end was cut by 3 bases, the J end by 3 bases, with 2 bases between. CDR3 size: 11 residues. Germline CDR1 is MDHEN and CDR2 is SYDVKM. In nucleotides, the CDR3 is TGTGCCAGCAGTTTCTACACTGAAGCTTTCTTT. Protein product: CASSFYTEAFF. The variable domain in full, with the rest retrieved from reference TRBV28 and TRBJ1-1, is DVKVTQSSRYLVKRTGEKVFLECVQDMDHENMFWYRQDPGLGLRLIYFSYDVKMKEKGDIPEGYSVSREKKERFSLILESASTNQTSMYLCASSFYTEAFFGQGTRLTVV.

J is TRBJ1-1 and V is TRBV5-4; 8 nucleotides agree with TRBD1. The V gene's germline CDR1 is SGHNT and CDR2 YYREEE (reference sequence). The CDR3 has 17 amino acids. Trimming cost V 0 bases and J 0 bases; bases outside gene matches: 7. The CDR3, as DNA: TGTGCCAGCAGCTTGGGGAACAGGGGGGGGATGAACACTGAAGCTTTCTTT. This gives the protein CASSLGNRGGMNTEAFF.

The count of this clone is one. The V gene is TRBV7-8, the J gene TRBJ2-1; tentatively, D is TRBD2 (5 bases). This CDR3 has 15 amino acids. The V end lost 4 bases, the J end lost 0 bases, and 10 bases lay between the germline ends. Germline-derived CDR1 and CDR2 are SGHVS and FQNEAQ. The CDR3 DNA follows: TGTGCCAGCAGCTGGCCTAGCAGCTCCTACAATGAGCAGTTCTTC. Protein product: CASSWPSSSYNEQFF.

The J gene is TRBJ2-2, the V gene TRBV3-1 (or the pseudogene TRBV3-2); D is ambiguous. The CDR3 has 15 residues. Germline V gene sequence: CDR1 LGHDT, CDR2 YNNKEL (reference sequence). V lost 4 bases, J lost 0 bases, and 9 bases lay in between. CDR3 DNA sequence: TGTGCCAGCAGCCCCACAGCCACGAACACCGGGGAGCTGTTTTTT. This gives the protein CASSPTATNTGELFF.